This TCR beta chain was obtained from a study of T cell responses to AZD1222 COVID-19 vaccine (dated by TCRdb to the early 2020s). For context, the study as a whole: AZD1222 recipients given second doses at about 4 weeks or at about 12 weeks were pooled, since spike-specific TCR depth and breadth were not found to differ between the two schedules. A total of 230 to 250 trial participants underwent TCR sequencing, of whom some 210 received two doses of AZD1222 and around 25 received two doses of the MenACWY control vaccine. Trial participants were enrolled by age into 18-55, 56-69 and 70-plus year subgroups, with 148, 28 and 57 TCR-sequenced participants respectively. Study-wide findings and limitations: A significant rise in spike-specific TCR breadth and depth was observed after two AZD1222 doses relative to day 0 and relative to MenACWY recipients. The 56-69-year group was small, and its depth increase did not reach significance, likely because of low power. Vaccine-associated CD4 TCRs spanned the whole spike protein, with dominant responses in regions 160-218 and 743-854. Participants were mostly white British and included more females than males, and it was suggested by the authors that clonal diversity may have been underestimated. Because no samples from the day 14 peak response were available, repertoires could be characterized only after the peak T cell response. Nearly half of unique spike-specific TCRs reportedly recognized epitopes outside regions mutated in the B.1.351 and B.1.1.7 variants. Conclusions about previously exposed vaccinees are limited because only a handful of AZD1222 recipients were SARS-CoV-2 seropositive at baseline.

This specimen's time point label, per the study, means: baseline before first vaccination. Vaccinee samples came from UK trials COV001 and COV002, including a single-blind randomized controlled phase 2/3 trial of AZD1222 (ChAdOx1 nCoV-19) in healthy adults. Trial participant PBMC samples were collected at day 0 and day 28 after the second dose for TCRbeta chain sequencing. To note about this clone: It lacks a known antigen. There are no base qualities to consult, and no much larger clone falls within one base.

Clipping removes 1 base from V and 2 bases from J, with 11 as the unmatched junction base count. CDR1 and CDR2, looked up from the germline V gene, are SGHTA and FQGTGA. The CDR3 goes from the cysteine to the phenylalanine over 19 residues. The entry retains the CDR3 DNA only, 57 bases that are in frame from base 1. The CDR3 regions of human TCRbeta chains were subjected to immunosequencing. The authors processed their data as follows. Repertoire TCRs were matched against a reference library of SARS-CoV-2-specific TCRs generated with the MIRA antigen-specificity platform. Breadth was defined as the fraction of unique TCRs that were SARS-CoV-2-associated, and depth was defined as the fraction of total T cells that were SARS-CoV-2-associated. Using the MIRA data, every spike-specific TCR was mapped to the spike region that the TCR reacted to and assigned to either a CD4 or a CD8 class. Log10-transformed breadth and depth values were compared by one-way ANOVA with Sidak's multiple comparisons tests. This is the immuneACCESS table as TCRdb keeps it, with only in-frame sequences that have V and J called. A part of the clones is gone; compared with another copy, unresolved V genes explain less than half, and the rest is unexplained. The D gene and trimming were derived from the DNA, and the V and J assignments and clone size from that table. For this sample there are over 100,000 clones; approximately 87% appear just once. The ten most abundant clones make up approximately 12% of the sample.

The TCR originated in an adult in good health. Sequences were derived from peripheral blood, sampled on day 0 of AZD1222 vaccination. The chain is made from TRBV7-3 and TRBJ2-7, and TRBD2 matches 13 of the central bases. The CDR3 region: CASSLILRLAGGLPYEQYF. The DNA reads TGTGCCAGCAGCTTAATCCTGCGACTAGCGGGAGGTCTTCCCTACGAGCAGTACTTC. Outside the CDR3, residues come from the reference TRBV7-3 and TRBJ2-7 proteins, so the full variable domain is: GAGVSQTPSNKVTEKGKYVELRCDPISGHTALYWYRQSLGQGPEFLIYFQGTGAADDSGLPNDRFFAVRPEGSVSTLKIQRTERGDSAVYLCASSLILRLAGGLPYEQYFGPGTRLTVT.